The 32 T cell receptor beta chains below were found in one sample sequenced in a study of T cells in Graves' hyperthyroidism and ophthalmopathy. The investigators amplified TCR beta CDR3 regions from RNA transcripts. Using the HTBI primer set, a first-round RT-PCR was run on the TCR CDR3. TCRdb reprocessed the multiplex PCR reads with MiXCR, giving one entry per CDR3 protein. The repertoire holds around 600,000 distinct CDR3 sequences, with approximately 15% as singletons. Material for sequencing was blood. Source of these receptors: a young woman with Graves' ophthalmopathy.

The rearrangement joins TRBV19 to TRBJ2-1; 8 bases are shared with TRBD1. V shed 6 bases and J 3 bases; nucleotides not matched to a gene: 10. The CDR3 is 16 amino acids. Germline V gene sequence: CDR1 LNHDA, CDR2 SQIVND (reference sequence). The CDR3 bases are TGTGCCAGTAGCCCCCCGGGACAGGCCTTCTACAATGAGCAGTTCTTC. It is translated as CASSPPGQAFYNEQFF.

This chain's CDR3 is CASSLTSGRWNEQFF. For the CDR3, the DNA is TGCGCCAGCAGCTTGACTAGCGGGAGATGGAATGAGCAGTTCTTC. The V gene is TRBV5-1, the J gene TRBJ2-1; TRBD2 matches at 11 bases. Unmatched junction bases numbered 4, after V lost 1 base and J lost 7 bases. Germline lookup yields CDR1 SGHRS and CDR2 YFSETQ. The CDR3 is 15 residues long.

The chain employs TRBV5-6 and TRBJ2-5; 9 nucleotides align to TRBD1. Per the germline V gene, CDR1 is SGHDT and CDR2 is YYEEEE. The V gene end was trimmed by 4 bases and the J gene end by 8 bases; junction bases not matched to a gene: 6. This CDR3 comprises 13 residues. CDR3 DNA: TGTGCCAGCAGCCGGGGGACAGGGAGTACCCAGTACTTC. Encoded protein: CASSRGTGSTQYF.

This clonotype was seen many times. The chain has TRBV5-1 and TRBJ2-2, with D possibly TRBD1 on 6 matching bases. V shed 0 bases and J shed 0 bases, with 12 bases lying between them. CDR3 length equals 17 residues. The germline gives CDR1 SGHRS, CDR2 YFSETQ. This chain's CDR3 is CASSLANEGANTGELFF. The CDR3 DNA follows: TGCGCCAGCAGCTTGGCCAATGAGGGGGCGAACACCGGGGAGCTGTTTTTT.

This clonotype appeared many times. This chain joins TRBV29-1 and TRBJ1-1; D ambiguous. The germline V gene has CDR1 SQVTM and CDR2 ANQGSEA. The CDR3 runs 11 residues. The germline V and J ends were trimmed by 4 bases and 1 base, with 4 bases remaining between them. DNA for the CDR3: TGCAGCGTTGTAGAGAACACTGAAGCTTTCTTT. Protein sequence: CSVVENTEAFF.

Many counts were recorded for this clonotype. Sequence at one end of the junction differs from germline and may be a read error. The chain links TRBV5-1 to TRBJ2-5; D is possibly TRBD1 (5 bases). CDR1 is SGHRS and CDR2 is YFSETQ in the germline V gene. This CDR3 contains 14 residues. DNA of the CDR3: TGTGCCAGCAGTTTTCAGGGCGGCCAAGAGACCCAGTACTTC. It encodes CASSFQGGQETQYF.

This clonotype was detected ten times or more. This sequence joins TRBV30 and TRBJ1-5, with TRBD1 as a possible D gene (6 bases). Germline lookup yields CDR1 GTSNPN and CDR2 SVGIG (reference sequence). Trimming stripped 2 bases from V and 7 bases from J, with 12 bases between. This CDR3 contains 13 residues. CDR3 in amino acids: CAWSRQGKQPQHF. Here the CDR3 DNA reads TGTGCCTGGAGTCGGCAGGGGAAGCAGCCCCAGCATTTT.

J is TRBJ1-4 and V is TRBV18; no clear D gene. V dropped 6 bases and J dropped 6 bases, with 14 bases sitting between them. This CDR3 is built from 14 residues. Germline loops: CDR1 KGHSH, CDR2 LQKENI. CDR3 residues: CASSPNFGDEKLFF. The CDR3 nucleotides are TGTGCCAGCTCCCCAAACTTCGGGGATGAAAAACTGTTTTTT.

In this sample, this clonotype turned up many times. The CDR3 DNA reads TGTGCCAGCTCACCACCATCACTCTCTGGGGCCAACGTCCTGACTTTC. Residues: CASSPPSLSGANVLTF. The chain carries TRBV18 and TRBJ2-6, with no clear D. CDR1 and CDR2 (germline): KGHSH, LQKENI. The V end was cut by 0 bases, the J end by 0 bases, with 6 bases between. This CDR3 spans 16 amino acids. The full variable domain, in which reference TRBV18 and TRBJ2-6 provide the parts outside the CDR3, is NAGVMQNPRHLVRRRGQEARLRCSPMKGHSHVYWYRQLPEEGLKFMVYLQKENIIDESGMPKERFSAEFPKEGPSILRIQQVVRGDSAAYFCASSPPSLSGANVLTFGAGSRLTVL.

This clonotype occurred many times. This chain links TRBV27 with TRBJ2-3, with D tentatively TRBD1 (6 bases). Trimming cost V 5 bases and J 2 bases, with 8 bases left between them. CDR3 length: 13 amino acids. Germline assignment: CDR1 MNHEY and CDR2 SMNVEV (reference sequence). CDR3 protein: CASSGQFTDTQYF. The CDR3 DNA reads as TGTGCCAGCAGTGGACAGTTCACAGATACGCAGTATTTT.

This clonotype was detected many times. The gene calls are TRBV20-1 and TRBJ2-7; 11 positions match TRBD2. V trimming: 6 bases; J trimming: 7 bases; junction bases outside the gene matches: 17. Germline values: CDR1 DFQATT, CDR2 SNEGSKA (reference sequence). The CDR3 length is 16 residues. The CDR3 region has the DNA TGCAGTGCCACCCCGTTCGTGACTAGCGGGACGGGGGAGCAGTACTTC. Protein product: CSATPFVTSGTGEQYF.

This CDR3 reads CASSRRGVTNEKLFF. Here the CDR3 DNA reads TGTGCCAGCAGCCGGCGGGGGGTCACTAATGAAAAACTGTTTTTT. This sequence joins TRBV14 and TRBJ1-4; the D gene is possibly TRBD1 (5 bases). Deletions cut 4 bases from V and 2 bases from J, with 11 bases between. The CDR3 covers 15 residues. Germline loops: CDR1 SGHDN, CDR2 FVKESK.

This clonotype was counted many times. The chain combines TRBV30 with TRBJ1-5; TRBD1 matches at 10 bases. The CDR3 spans 15 residues. The junction had 10 bases not matched to a gene; V was cut back by 8 bases and J by 3 bases. Germline-derived CDR1 and CDR2 are GTSNPN and SVGIG (reference sequence). This CDR3 is CAGSAGTGDNQPQHF. DNA of the CDR3: TGTGCCGGAAGCGCCGGGACAGGGGACAATCAGCCCCAGCATTTT. The full variable domain, with the rest looked up from reference TRBV30 and TRBJ1-5, is SQTIHQWPATLVQPVGSPLSLECTVEGTSNPNLYWYRQAAGRGLQLLFYSVGIGQISSEVPQNLSASRPQDRQFILSSKKLLLSDSGFYLCAGSAGTGDNQPQHFGDGTRLSIL.

In its sample, this clonotype was seen many times. The chain links TRBV20-1 to TRBJ1-5; 10 bases line up with TRBD1. The CDR3 contains 15 residues. CDR1 and CDR2 from the germline V gene are DFQATT and SNEGSKA (reference sequence). V dropped 4 bases and J dropped 3; count of bases not matched to a gene: 6. CDR3 bases: TGCAGTGCTATAAAGGGACAGGGGTTCAATCAGCCCCAGCATTTT. Its protein is CSAIKGQGFNQPQHF.

V is TRBV6-2 or TRBV6-3 and J is TRBJ1-1; 8 bases line up with TRBD1. CDR1 and CDR2 from the germline V gene are MNHEY and SVGEGT. This CDR3 comprises 14 residues. The CDR3 region is CGSASRGPETEAFF. The CDR3 DNA reads as TGTGGCAGTGCAAGCAGGGGGCCAGAAACTGAAGCTTTCTTT.

At least ten counts were recorded for this clonotype. For the CDR3, the DNA is TGTGCCAGCGGAGACAGAGGGGACACCGGGGAGCTGTTTTTT. Translating it yields CASGDRGDTGELFF. This chain links TRBV28 with TRBJ2-2; tentatively, D is TRBD1 or TRBD2 (5 bases each). CDR3 length: 14 residues. The germline V gene encodes CDR1 MDHEN and CDR2 SYDVKM. V lost 8 bases and J 3 bases, leaving 13 bases between the germline ends.

This clonotype was counted at least ten times. The chain links TRBV7-3 to TRBJ1-2; a weak D match, TRBD1 (5 bases). With 5 bases removed from V and 4 bases from J, the gap between germline ends came to 17 bases. Germline lookup yields CDR1 SGHTA and CDR2 FQGTGA. This CDR3 contains 15 residues. Written as DNA, the CDR3 is TGTGCCAGCAGCGAACGAGGGGATTCTCTCTATGGCTACACCTTC. Protein product: CASSERGDSLYGYTF.

The chain uses TRBV28 and TRBJ2-1, with D unresolved. Germline-derived CDR1 and CDR2 are MDHEN and SYDVKM. There are 10 residues in the CDR3. Trimming removed 8 bases from V and 10 bases from J, with 9 bases in between. The CDR3 DNA is TGTGCCAGCGGCCCGAAGGAGCAGTTCTTC. Translated: CASGPKEQFF.

This clonotype was counted at least ten times. The gene calls are TRBV7-2 and TRBJ2-7; 7 bases are shared with TRBD1. The CDR3 loop spans 15 amino acids. Germline-derived CDR1 and CDR2 are SGHTA and FQGNSA. V was clipped by 6 bases and J by 0 bases; unmatched bases: 8. The CDR3 is CASSRGQASSYEQYF. Here the CDR3 DNA reads TGTGCCAGCAGTCGAGGACAGGCGAGCTCCTACGAGCAGTACTTC.

This clonotype showed up many times. V is TRBV7-9 and J is TRBJ2-7, with 9 positions matching TRBD1. Trimming at V came to 5 bases and at J to 3 bases, leaving 8 bases not matched to a gene. Germline lookup yields CDR1 SEHNR and CDR2 FQNEAQ (reference sequence). The length of the CDR3 is 15 residues. The CDR3 coding sequence is TGTGCCAGCAGCAGACTCCGGGACAGGGTCTACGAGCAGTACTTC. It encodes CASSRLRDRVYEQYF.

There are many counts of this clonotype. CDR3 nucleotides: TGTGCCAGCAGTTCCCCTTTAGCGGGAGGGCGGGATACGCAGTATTTT. This translates into CASSSPLAGGRDTQYF. V is TRBV12-3 or TRBV12-4 and J is TRBJ2-3; 11 nucleotides match TRBD2. Trimming cost V 4 bases and J 6 bases; bases outside gene matches: 9. The CDR3 loop spans 16 amino acids.

This clonotype has at least ten counts. V is TRBV5-8 and J is TRBJ2-1, with D possibly matching TRBD1 (6 bases). Trimming took off 1 base at V and 8 bases at J, with 13 bases between the two ends. Looked up from germline, CDR1 is SGHTS and CDR2 is YDEGEE. The CDR3 runs 14 residues. CDR3 residues: CASSLRYRDDEQFF. DNA for the CDR3: TGTGCCAGCAGCTTGAGGTACAGGGATGATGAGCAGTTCTTC.

This clonotype was picked up many times. This chain connects TRBV12-3 or TRBV12-4 to TRBJ1-2, with a possible D match to TRBD1 (6 bases). The CDR3 contains 15 residues. V lost 5 bases and J lost 3, with 16 bases in between. CDR3 DNA: TGTGCCAGCAGTACCATACTCAGGGGTGACTATGGCTACACCTTC. Residues: CASSTILRGDYGYTF.

Many counts were recorded for this clonotype. The CDR3 coding sequence is TGTGCCAGCAGCCCAGCCAGACAGGGCTTCGGGGAGCTGTTTTTT. It codes for CASSPARQGFGELFF. The genes are TRBV12-3 or TRBV12-4 and TRBJ2-2; 7 bases fit TRBD1. The CDR3 contains 15 residues. Losses at the gene ends were 6 bases for V and 7 bases for J; bases not matched to a gene: 11.

In this sample, this clonotype turned up a few times. CDR3 DNA sequence: TGTGCCAGTAGTTGGGGGACAGTGAATTCACCCCTCCACTTT. This sequence encodes CASSWGTVNSPLHF. V usage is TRBV19 and J usage is TRBJ1-6; 7 bases match TRBD1. CDR1 is LNHDA and CDR2 is SQIVND in the germline V gene (reference sequence). Trimming at V came to 5 bases and at J to 7 bases, leaving 5 bases not matched to a gene. The CDR3 runs to 14 residues.

This clonotype has a count of ten or more. J is TRBJ2-7 and V is TRBV7-8; TRBD2 agrees at 10 bases. V trimming: 1 base; J trimming: 3 bases; junction bases outside the gene matches: 12. The germline gives CDR1 SGHVS, CDR2 FQNEAQ. This CDR3 has 18 amino acids. Written as DNA, the CDR3 is TGTGCCAGCAGCTTAGAGGTAGGAGCGGGAGGGCCGTTCTACGAGCAGTACTTC. This encodes CASSLEVGAGGPFYEQYF.

The chain's CDR3 is CASSYRGPSEQYF. The CDR3 nucleotides are TGTGCCAGCAGTTACCGCGGGCCGTCTGAGCAGTACTTC. This sequence joins TRBV6-5 and TRBJ2-7, with D maybe TRBD2 (5 bases). Germline V gives CDR1 MNHEY, CDR2 SVGAGI. Trimming took off 2 bases at V and 7 bases at J, with 12 bases between the two ends. This CDR3 comprises 13 residues.

The chain uses TRBV10-3 and TRBJ2-1; TRBD2 matches 7 bases. The CDR3 loop spans 15 amino acids. The trim removed 2 bases at V and 4 bases at J, leaving 5 bases unmatched. Germline-derived CDR1 and CDR2 are ENHRY and SYGVKD. CDR3 sequence: CAISEMGLSYNEQFF. CDR3 sequence (DNA): TGTGCCATCAGTGAGATGGGACTAAGTTACAATGAGCAGTTCTTC.

The chain is built from TRBV6-5 and TRBJ1-5; 7 bases line up with TRBD1. Germline CDR1 and CDR2: MNHEY and SVGAGI. V trimming: 0 bases; J trimming: 7 bases; junction bases outside the gene matches: 3. This CDR3 is 14 amino acids long. CDR3 in amino acids: CASSYSTGTQPQHF. DNA for the CDR3: TGTGCCAGCAGTTACTCGACAGGGACCCAGCCCCAGCATTTT.

This clonotype was found many times. The rearrangement links TRBV19 to TRBJ2-1, with 14 bases fitting TRBD2. Trimming took 3 bases from V and 0 from J; bases not matched to a gene: 7. CDR1 LNHDA and CDR2 SQIVND come from the germline V gene (reference sequence). The CDR3 length is 19 residues. In DNA, the CDR3 is TGTGCCAGTAGTATGCAGGGACTAGCGGGAGCACTCTCCTACAATGAGCAGTTCTTC. Protein product: CASSMQGLAGALSYNEQFF.

The chain has TRBV12-3 or TRBV12-4 and TRBJ2-1; tentatively, D is TRBD1 (6 bases). Trimming shortened V by 10 bases and J by 4 bases, and 14 bases separated the two germline ends. The CDR3 covers 13 residues. The DNA for the CDR3 is TGTGCCACCTCAGGGGCCCTATACAATGAGCAGTTCTTC. As protein: CATSGALYNEQFF.

The gene calls are TRBV7-2 and TRBJ2-1, with D perhaps TRBD2 (7 bases). Germline V gene data show CDR1 as SGHTA and CDR2 as FQGNSA. The germline V and J ends were trimmed by 0 bases and 3 bases, with 12 bases remaining between them. This CDR3 has 16 amino acids. For the CDR3, the DNA is TGTGCCAGCAGCTTAGCAGGGGGAGGGTACTACAATGAGCAGTTCTTC. Its protein is CASSLAGGGYYNEQFF. The full variable domain, its missing parts supplied by reference TRBV7-2 and TRBJ2-1, is GAGVSQSPSNKVTEKGKDVELRCDPISGHTALYWYRQSLGQGLEFLIYFQGNSAPDKSGLPSDRFSAERTGGSVSTLTIQRTQQEDSAVYLCASSLAGGGYYNEQFFGPGTRLTVL.